The rows below give T cell receptor beta chains drawn from one sample of a study of identical twins. TCRdb passed the 5' RACE reads through MiXCR, listing each CDR3 protein once. In the table there are 640,000 or so distinct CDR3 sequences, around 6.1% of which are singletons. Sequencing was done on a sample of naive T cells sorted from blood. The receptors were gathered from a man between 18 and 35 years old in good health. Both conserved end residues are part of each CDR3. The D gene is left open where the match is weak. Where a row states a size, it is once, few, many or the class of an expanded clone; other rows omit it.

>once|.|TRBV6-1|TRBJ1-5
TGTGCCAGCAGTGAAAATAACAGAGTAGGCAATCAGCCCCAGCATTTT
CASSENNRVGNQPQHF
>.|.|TRBV18|TRBJ2-1
TGTGCCAGCTCACTCTTGGAGGCCAAAGACAATGAGCAGTTCTTC
CASSLLEAKDNEQFF
>many|TRBD1|TRBV29-1|TRBJ2-3
TGCAGCGTTGTCAGGGGGATTGACACAGATACGCAGTATTTT
CSVVRGIDTDTQYF
>many|.|TRBV10-3|TRBJ1-1
TGTGCCATCGAGCGACAGTTGAACACTGAAGCTTTCTTT
CAIERQLNTEAFF
>many|.|TRBV25-1|TRBJ2-2
TGTGCCAGCAGTATCCATGCAGACACCGGGGAGCTGTTTTTT
CASSIHADTGELFF
>.|.|TRBV6-2/TRBV6-3|TRBJ2-1
TGTGCCAGCAGTTCAGCTAGCCCTCTGGTTCAGTTCTTC
CASSSASPLVQFF
>few|.|TRBV7-9|TRBJ2-7
TGTGCCAGCAGCTCTAGTGGGGGCAGGAACCACGAGCAGTACTTC
CASSSSGGRNHEQYF
>.|.|TRBV19|TRBJ2-2
TGTGCCACGTTAGGTTGGCCCGGGGAGCTGTTTTTT
CATLGWPGELFF
>many|.|TRBV5-6|TRBJ2-3
TGTGCCAGCAGCTTGCCGCACGATACGCAGTATTTT
CASSLPHDTQYF
>many|TRBD1|TRBV29-1|TRBJ2-2
TGCAGCGTCAGGGACAGGGGTACCGGGGAGCTGTTTTTT
CSVRDRGTGELFF
>.|TRBD2|TRBV11-2|TRBJ2-3
TGTGCCAGCACCAATAGAGGGACTAGGTTTGATACGCAGTATTTT
CASTNRGTRFDTQYF
>few|TRBD1|TRBV12-3/TRBV12-4|TRBJ1-2
TGTGCCAGCAGTTTAAAGCCGGACAGGGCGGACTATGGCTACACCTTC
CASSLKPDRADYGYTF
>.|TRBD1|TRBV6-1|TRBJ2-5
TGTGCCAGCAAGGACCGGGACAGGGTTCAAGAGACCCAGTACTTC
CASKDRDRVQETQYF
>few|TRBD2|TRBV11-1|TRBJ2-1
TGTGCCAGCAGCCCACCAATGGGACTAGCGGGAGCCTGGAATGAGCAGTTCTTC
CASSPPMGLAGAWNEQFF
>many|.|TRBV15|TRBJ1-5
TGTGCCACCAGCGAGGACAGATTGCAGCCCCAGCATTTT
CATSEDRLQPQHF
>few|TRBD2|TRBV10-3|TRBJ2-1
TGTGCCATCAGTGAGTCTCTGCGCGGGAGGGTGGGCGAACAACCCTCCTACAATGAGCAGTTCTTC
CAISESLRGRVGEQPSYNEQFF
>many|TRBD1|TRBV29-1|TRBJ2-7
TGCAGCGTGGAAGACAGGGGATCGTACGAGCAGTACTTC
CSVEDRGSYEQYF
>few|.|TRBV20-1|TRBJ2-7
TGCAGTGCTAGGAGTGCATCCCTCTCCTACGAGCAGTACTTC
CSARSASLSYEQYF
>few|.|TRBV3-1|TRBJ2-3
TGTGCCAGCAGCCAAGCTGGACGATCGGCCTACGATACGCAGTATTTT
CASSQAGRSAYDTQYF
>few|.|TRBV29-1|TRBJ1-1
TGCAGCGTTCAATTGAACACTGAAGCTTTCTTT
CSVQLNTEAFF
>few|TRBD1|TRBV12-3/TRBV12-4|TRBJ1-6
TGTGCCAGCAGTTTTGGACAGGCTAATTCACCCCTCCACTTT
CASSFGQANSPLHF
>few|.|TRBV18|TRBJ2-1
TGTGCCAGCTCAGCTGGGGCGGGGGCCTCCTACAATGAGCAGTTCTTC
CASSAGAGASYNEQFF